These 15 T cell receptor beta chains originate from one sample sequenced in a study of cytomegalovirus exposure and HLA in healthy donors. Researchers ran the PCR with 60 Vbeta and 13 Jbeta primers. Data came from immunoSEQ multiplex PCR; TCRdb stores just in-frame clones and leaves some out. The sample holds more than 85,000 clones, about three quarters seen once. Sequencing input: PBMCs. All receptors come from a woman aged 50 to 65 in good health and CMV-seropositive.

This chain links TRBV19 with TRBJ1-4; 7 bases agree with TRBD1. Looked up from germline, CDR1 is LNHDA and CDR2 is SQIVND (reference sequence). The CDR3 runs to 20 residues. With V trimmed by 4 bases and J by 0 bases, 17 bases remained unmatched. The CDR3 loop reads CASSTPSYRGTGATNEKLFF. Written as DNA, the CDR3 is TGTGCCAGTAGTACCCCCTCGTACAGGGGAACCGGTGCAACTAATGAAAAACTGTTTTTT.

This chain connects TRBV6-5 to TRBJ2-4, with 7 bases aligning to TRBD2. The germline gives CDR1 MNHEY, CDR2 SVGAGI. This CDR3 has 14 amino acids. The CDR3 spells CASTGGLAKNIQYF. The CDR3 DNA is TGTGCTAGTACGGGGGGACTAGCCAAAAACATTCAGTACTTC.

The rearrangement links TRBV6-5 to TRBJ1-2; D is possibly TRBD1 (6 bases). Germline V CDR1 and CDR2: MNHEY, SVGAGI. This CDR3 region has 14 residues. Between the trimmed V and J ends, which lost 6 bases and 8 bases, there was a span of 19 bases. CDR3 sequence reads: CASRVEQGFGGYTF. CDR3 sequence (DNA): TGTGCCAGCAGGGTAGAACAGGGATTTGGCGGCTACACCTTC.

This clone appeared once. The chain uses TRBV6-5 and TRBJ1-2, with 8 bases fitting TRBD1. The CDR3 runs 15 residues. Germline CDR1 MNHEY, CDR2 SVGAGI. The V and J ends lost 6 bases and 5 bases, in that order; junction bases with no gene match: 11. The CDR3 region is CASSYTVQGVYGYTF. In DNA, the CDR3 is TGTGCCAGCAGCTATACGGTACAGGGGGTATATGGCTACACCTTC.

The gene calls are TRBV6-1 and TRBJ2-5; D possibly corresponds to TRBD1 (6 bases). The germline gives CDR1 MNHNS, CDR2 SASEGT. There are 16 residues in the CDR3. V lost 0 bases to trimming and J lost 5 bases, with 16 bases between them. CDR3 nucleotides: TGTGCCAGCAGTGAAGCCAGGGGCAGGGGCACTGAGACCCAGTACTTC. Protein product: CASSEARGRGTETQYF.

This clone was picked up one time. The chain couples TRBV5-6 to TRBJ2-7, with D perhaps matching TRBD2 (5 bases). The CDR3 consists of 17 residues. V lost 4 bases, J lost 3 bases, and 23 bases lay in between. Germline V gene lookup returns CDR1 SGHDT and CDR2 YYEEEE. The CDR3 reads CASSGHGIGGGLYEQYF. For the CDR3, the DNA is TGTGCCAGCAGCGGCCACGGGATAGGAGGTGGGCTCTACGAGCAGTACTTC.

The gene calls are TRBV6-6 and TRBJ1-2, with a tentative D call TRBD1 (5 bases). The CDR3 sequence is 13 residues long. Germline V lookup: CDR1 MNHNY, CDR2 SVGAGI (reference sequence). V lost 5 bases to trimming and J lost 5 bases, with 12 bases between them. The CDR3 loop is CASSPGVWYGYTF. The CDR3 DNA follows: TGTGCCAGCAGTCCGGGGGTATGGTATGGCTACACCTTC.

Written as DNA, the CDR3 is TGTGCCAGTAGTTGGGCGGGAGGTGAGACCCAGTACTTC. It codes for CASSWAGGETQYF. The chain couples TRBV19 to TRBJ2-5; TRBD2 aligns across 8 bases. Germline values: CDR1 LNHDA, CDR2 SQIVND (reference sequence). The J segment lost 5 bases and the V segment lost 5 bases, leaving 4 bases of the junction unmatched. The length of the CDR3 is 13 residues. Full variable domain (rest looked up from reference TRBV19 and TRBJ2-5): DGGITQSPKYLFRKEGQNVTLSCEQNLNHDAMYWYRQDPGQGLRLIYYSQIVNDFQKGDIAEGYSVSREKKESFPLTVTSAQKNPTAFYLCASSWAGGETQYFGPGTRLLVL.

The count of this clone is one. V and J are TRBV15 and TRBJ1-5; weak D call: TRBD1 (6 bases). Trimming took 4 bases from V and 4 from J, leaving 17 bases between them. The CDR3 runs to 16 residues. Germline CDR1 and CDR2: LNHNV and YYDKDF (reference sequence). CDR3 residues: CATSIRRGTPNQPQHF. In nucleotides, the CDR3 is TGTGCCACCAGCATACGAAGGGGGACACCTAATCAGCCCCAGCATTTT. The whole variable domain, filled in from reference TRBV15 and TRBJ1-5, reads DAMVIQNPRYQVTQFGKPVTLSCSQTLNHNVMYWYQQKSSQAPKLLFHYYDKDFNNEADTPDNFQSRRPNTSFCFLDIRSPGLGDTAMYLCATSIRRGTPNQPQHFGDGTRLSIL.

V usage is TRBV7-2 and J usage is TRBJ1-2, with 8 nucleotides matching TRBD1. The CDR3 is made up of 13 amino acids. Germline V CDR1 and CDR2: SGHTA, FQGNSA. Losses at the gene ends were 7 bases for V and 4 bases for J; bases not matched to a gene: 5. DNA for the CDR3: TGTGCCAGCATCAAGGACAGGGTCTATGGCTACACCTTC. This translates into CASIKDRVYGYTF.

This clone was observed once. This chain connects TRBV11-2 to TRBJ2-1, with D possibly TRBD2 on 7 matching bases. Germline V CDR1 and CDR2: SGHAT, FQNNGV. V was pared by 2 bases and J by 3 bases, with 14 bases between. The CDR3 is 16 residues long. The CDR3 DNA reads TGTGCCAGCAGCTTATCGGGGGGCAAGGGCTACAATGAGCAGTTCTTC. Translated: CASSLSGGKGYNEQFF.

The chain joins TRBV7-8 to TRBJ2-1; 9 nucleotides line up with TRBD2. V lost 3 bases and J lost 8; bases outside the gene matches: 11. The CDR3 runs to 16 residues. In germline, CDR1 is SGHVS, CDR2 FQNEAQ. CDR3: CASSLLAGILGDEQFF. For the CDR3, the DNA is TGTGCCAGCAGCTTGCTAGCGGGAATTTTAGGCGATGAGCAGTTCTTC.

The chain has TRBV2 and TRBJ1-5; the match to TRBD1 covers 9 bases. The ends lost 6 bases at V and 2 bases at J; junction bases unmatched: 5. The CDR3 is 15 residues long. The germline CDR1 and CDR2 sequences are SNHLY and FYNNEI. CDR3 sequence (DNA): TGTGCCAGCAGAGATAGGACAGGGGGCAATCAGCCCCAGCATTTT. This sequence encodes CASRDRTGGNQPQHF. The full variable domain, in which reference TRBV2 and TRBJ1-5 provide the parts outside the CDR3, is EPEVTQTPSHQVTQMGQEVILRCVPISNHLYFYWYRQILGQKVEFLVSFYNNEISEKSEIFDDQFSVERPDGSNFTLKIRSTKLEDSAMYFCASRDRTGGNQPQHFGDGTRLSIL.

The table lists this clone with a few counts. The chain employs TRBV11-2 and TRBJ1-2; no definite D call. This CDR3 spans 12 amino acids. The germline gives CDR1 SGHAT, CDR2 FQNNGV. Trimming took 5 bases from V and 8 from J, leaving 12 bases between them. The CDR3 region is CASSPPYGGYTF. CDR3 DNA sequence: TGTGCCAGCAGCCCGCCGTACGGGGGCTACACCTTC.

The chain is built from TRBV12-5 and TRBJ2-1, with no clear D. This CDR3 has 14 residues. Trimming cost V 3 bases and J 0 bases, with 6 bases left between them. CDR1 and CDR2 from the germline V gene are LGHNT and FRNRAP. CDR3 DNA sequence: TGTGCTAGTGGTTTCGCTAACTCCTACAATGAGCAGTTCTTC. It specifies CASGFANSYNEQFF.